This TCR beta chain came from a study of blood T cell repertoires in COVID-19. Study summary: Whether acute or convalescent, the COVID-19 samples came from the United States, Italy and Spain. Sources were T cells, B-cell-depleted T cells, or PBMCs; the material itself was cDNA or gDNA.

Germline V gene data show CDR1 as SEHNR and CDR2 as FQNEAQ (reference sequence). The CDR3 has 18 residues. Unmatched junction bases numbered 17, after V lost 5 bases and J lost 7 bases. Here immunoSEQ multiplex PCR was the method, and the copy in TCRdb shows in-frame clones only, minus some. This table has some 150,000 clones, roughly 76% appearing once. This TCR was recovered from a human donor with acute or convalescent COVID-19. The donor label of this sample is uncertain. The sequencing sample was made of peripheral blood. J is TRBJ1-4 and V is TRBV7-9; TRBD1 matches at 9 bases. In DNA form, the CDR3 reads TGTGCCAGCAGCCTACGGGACAGGGCGAGCCTTTACCCTGAAAAACTGTTTTTT. Its translation is CASSLRDRASLYPEKLFF.